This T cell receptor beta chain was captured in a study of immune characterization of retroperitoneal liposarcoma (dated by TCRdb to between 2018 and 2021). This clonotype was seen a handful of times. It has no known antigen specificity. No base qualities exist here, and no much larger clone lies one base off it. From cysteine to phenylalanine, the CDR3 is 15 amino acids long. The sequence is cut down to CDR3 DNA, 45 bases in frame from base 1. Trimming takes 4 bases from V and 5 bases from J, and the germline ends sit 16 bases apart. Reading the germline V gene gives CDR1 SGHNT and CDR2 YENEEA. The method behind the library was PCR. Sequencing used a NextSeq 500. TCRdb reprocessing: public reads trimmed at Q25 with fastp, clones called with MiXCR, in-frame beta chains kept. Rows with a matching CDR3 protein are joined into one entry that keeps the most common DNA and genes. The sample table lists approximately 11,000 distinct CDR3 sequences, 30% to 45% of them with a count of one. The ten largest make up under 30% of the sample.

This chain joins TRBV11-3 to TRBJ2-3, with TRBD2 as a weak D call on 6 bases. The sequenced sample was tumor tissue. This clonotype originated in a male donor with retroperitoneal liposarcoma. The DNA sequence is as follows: TGTGCCAGCAGCTCCGCCTTCGGGAGTGGAGATACGCAGTATTTT. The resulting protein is CASSSAFGSGDTQYF. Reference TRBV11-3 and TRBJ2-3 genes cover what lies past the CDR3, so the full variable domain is EAGVVQSPRYKIIEKKQPVAFWCNPISGHNTLYWYLQNLGQGPELLIRYENEEAVDDSQLPKDRFSAERLKGVDSTLKIQPAELGDSAVYLCASSSAFGSGDTQYFGPGTRLTVL.